These 2 T cell receptor beta chains share one sample of origin, sequenced in a study of control samples from healthy donors and cancer patients. Clones were sequenced by immunoSEQ multiplex PCR, and TCRdb holds only the in-frame ones, with some missing. The sample includes about 120,000 clones, about 92% of them seen just once. The source material was PBMCs. The receptors derive from a man at least 80 years old with head and neck cancer.

J is TRBJ1-1 and V is TRBV19; 8 bases are a match to TRBD1. Trimming at V came to 6 bases and at J to 0 bases, leaving 6 bases not matched to a gene. Germline CDR1 and CDR2: LNHDA and SQIVND (reference sequence). The CDR3 is made up of 15 amino acids. CDR3 in DNA: TGTGCCAGTAGAGCCCGGACAGGGATGAACACTGAAGCTTTCTTT. Its protein is CASRARTGMNTEAFF.

The gene calls are TRBV12-3 or TRBV12-4 and TRBJ2-1; no definite D call. The CDR3 spans 11 residues. The ends were cut back, 1 base at V and 10 bases at J, with 5 bases in the middle. The CDR3 nucleotides read TGTGCCAGCAGTTTAGGGTGGGAGCAGTTCTTC. Translating gives CASSLGWEQFF.